The next 22 T cell receptor beta chains were all read from a single sample in a study of identical twins. TCRdb itself ran the 5' RACE reads through MiXCR, one entry per CDR3 protein. The profile shows around 500,000 distinct CDR3 sequences, 14% of them singletons. These data were also reused for a study on yellow fever vaccine responses in identical twins.

Sample: CD4+ T cells sorted from blood. The receptors stem from a woman aged 18-30 years in good health.

In its sample, this clonotype was seen a few times. This chain links TRBV11-2 with TRBJ2-1; D is unclear. CDR3 length: 13 residues. Trimming removed 3 bases at V and 4 bases at J, with 7 bases between. Germline values: CDR1 SGHAT, CDR2 FQNNGV. The CDR3 here is CASSFQEYNEQFF. CDR3 bases: TGTGCCAGCAGCTTCCAGGAGTACAATGAGCAGTTCTTC.

This clonotype turned up a few times. This chain links TRBV29-1 with TRBJ2-3; 7 nucleotides line up with TRBD2. V was pared by 3 bases and J by 9 bases, with 9 bases of the junction left unmatched. Germline V CDR1 and CDR2: SQVTM, ANQGSEA. The CDR3 is 13 residues long. CDR3 DNA: TGCAGCGTTGATGACGGGAGGATTGAGACGCAGTATTTT. Translating gives CSVDDGRIETQYF.

This clonotype was seen repeatedly, ten times or more. The chain has TRBV5-1 and TRBJ2-7; unclear D gene. The V end lost 1 base, the J end lost 2 bases, and 10 bases lay between the germline ends. In germline, CDR1 is SGHRS, CDR2 YFSETQ. The CDR3 contains 14 residues. CDR3 amino acids: CASSLPGPTYEQYF. The CDR3 DNA sequence: TGCGCCAGCAGCTTGCCAGGTCCAACCTACGAGCAGTACTTC.

This clonotype has a handful of counts. The rearrangement links TRBV7-3 to TRBJ2-1; D is perhaps TRBD1 (6 bases). Trimming took 2 bases from V and 3 from J, leaving 11 bases between them. This CDR3 contains 15 residues. CDR1 is SGHTA, CDR2 FQGTGA, per germline. As DNA, the CDR3 is TGTGCCAGCAGCTTACAGGGGACGAGCTACAATGAGCAGTTCTTC. It specifies CASSLQGTSYNEQFF.

This clonotype appeared many times. The chain carries TRBV4-2 and TRBJ2-1; 7 bases agree with TRBD1. With 0 bases clipped from V and 0 bases from J, the junction kept 5 bases outside the gene matches. CDR3 length: 17 amino acids. CDR1 and CDR2 from the germline V gene are LGHNA and YNFKEQ. The DNA for the CDR3 is TGTGCCAGCAGCCAAGATCTGACAGGGAGCTCCTACAATGAGCAGTTCTTC. Translation gives CASSQDLTGSSYNEQFF.

Note on this clonotype: One end of the junction fails to match germline, which may point to a read error. The chain couples TRBV12-3 or TRBV12-4 to TRBJ2-2; D assignment may be TRBD1 or TRBD2 (5 bases each). CDR3 length equals 12 residues. Here the CDR3 reads CVSREMGGELFF. The CDR3 nucleotides read TGTGTCAGCAGGGAGATGGGCGGGGAGCTGTTTTTT.

This clonotype was detected a few times. The V and J genes are TRBV28 and TRBJ2-1; TRBD2 agrees at 9 bases. CDR3 length: 14 residues. From germline, CDR1 is MDHEN and CDR2 SYDVKM. J gave up 4 bases and V 9 bases, and 7 bases lay outside the gene matches. The CDR3, as DNA: TGTGCCAGTATCGCGGGACTAGCTTACAATGAGCAGTTCTTC. It is translated as CASIAGLAYNEQFF.

This clonotype was recorded a few times. The chain couples TRBV29-1 to TRBJ2-4, with 9 bases lining up with TRBD1. V was clipped by 7 bases and J by 7 bases; unmatched bases: 5. Germline-derived CDR1 and CDR2 are SQVTM and ANQGSEA. The CDR3 runs 12 residues. This CDR3 is CSGRQGGNIQYF. CDR3 DNA: TGCAGCGGACGACAGGGGGGGAACATTCAGTACTTC.

The genes are TRBV6-2 or TRBV6-3 and TRBJ2-1, with D perhaps TRBD2 (5 bases). The CDR3 runs 15 residues. V lost 5 bases and J lost 6, with 17 bases in between. The germline gives CDR1 MNHEY, CDR2 SVGEGT. The CDR3 loop is CASSAGGSGFNEQFF. In DNA form, the CDR3 reads TGTGCCAGCAGTGCCGGAGGCTCGGGTTTCAATGAGCAGTTCTTC.

The V gene is TRBV7-9, the J gene TRBJ2-7; either TRBD1 or TRBD2 may supply D (5 bases each). Germline lookup yields CDR1 SEHNR and CDR2 FQNEAQ (reference sequence). Deletions cut 5 bases from V and 7 bases from J, with 15 bases between. The CDR3 length is 13 residues. The CDR3 DNA reads as TGTGCCAGCAGCCCGGGACGGTTTGAAGAGCAGTACTTC. It encodes CASSPGRFEEQYF.

This clonotype was seen many times. The chain uses TRBV7-2 and TRBJ1-1; D is uncertain. The CDR3 runs 13 residues. Trimming shortened V by 6 bases and J by 1 base, and 9 bases separated the two germline ends. In germline, CDR1 is SGHTA, CDR2 FQGNSA. This CDR3 reads CASSFRRNTEAFF. The CDR3 DNA sequence: TGTGCCAGCAGTTTTAGGCGGAACACTGAAGCTTTCTTT.

The V and J genes are TRBV6-5 and TRBJ2-7; tentative D call: TRBD1 (5 bases). Germline assignment: CDR1 MNHEY and CDR2 SVGAGI. Trimming left V 4 bases short and J 2 bases short, with 18 bases between. This CDR3 is 16 amino acids long. CDR3 bases: TGTGCCAGCAGTTTAAACAAAGGGGCGTCCACCTACGAGCAGTACTTC. Translation gives CASSLNKGASTYEQYF.

The chain couples TRBV12-3 or TRBV12-4 to TRBJ2-7, with 11 bases identical to TRBD2. The CDR3 spans 15 residues. Trimming at V came to 4 bases and at J to 3 bases, leaving 5 bases not matched to a gene. CDR3: CASSSLAGGNYEQYF. The DNA for the CDR3 is TGTGCCAGCAGTTCCCTAGCGGGAGGTAACTACGAGCAGTACTTC.

This clonotype has only a few counts. V usage is TRBV28 and J usage is TRBJ2-4; the D gene is possibly TRBD2 (5 bases). The CDR3 loop spans 14 amino acids. Germline V gene data show CDR1 as MDHEN and CDR2 as SYDVKM. V was cut by 6 bases and J by 7 bases, with 16 bases left in between. CDR3 DNA sequence: TGTGCCAGCAGCTCGGACTTTTCCCCGAACATTCAGTACTTC. Encoded protein: CASSSDFSPNIQYF.

V and J are TRBV20-1 and TRBJ1-5; 9 bases line up with TRBD1. The CDR3 has 16 amino acids. V gave up 6 bases and J gave up 2 bases; unmatched junction bases: 11. CDR1 is DFQATT and CDR2 is SNEGSKA in the germline V gene (reference sequence). In DNA form, the CDR3 reads TGCAGTGCACCTTTACAGGGGGCATACGGCAATCAGCCCCAGCATTTT. Amino acids: CSAPLQGAYGNQPQHF.

V usage is TRBV5-5 and J usage is TRBJ2-7; D remains ambiguous. Between the trimmed V and J ends, which lost 2 bases and 9 bases, there was a span of 15 bases. The germline V gene has CDR1 SGHKS and CDR2 YYEKEE (reference sequence). The CDR3 is 13 residues long. In DNA, the CDR3 is TGTGCCAGCAGCTTTAGAGGCAGTCCGGGGCAGTACTTC. Amino acids: CASSFRGSPGQYF. Using reference TRBV5-5 and TRBJ2-7 for the parts outside the CDR3, the full variable domain is DAGVTQSPTHLIKTRGQQVTLRCSPISGHKSVSWYQQVLGQGPQFIFQYYEKEERGRGNFPDRFSARQFPNYSSELNVNALLLGDSALYLCASSFRGSPGQYFGPGTRLTVT.

V and J are TRBV6-5 and TRBJ1-2; possible D gene TRBD1, 5 bases. V lost 6 bases to trimming and J lost 7 bases, with 12 bases between them. There are 12 residues in the CDR3. Germline V gene data show CDR1 as MNHEY and CDR2 as SVGAGI. This CDR3 is CASRDDTGGYTF. CDR3 nucleotides: TGTGCCAGCAGGGACGACACAGGTGGCTACACCTTC.

The chain couples TRBV19 to TRBJ2-7; 7 nucleotides align to TRBD1. The CDR3 has 15 residues. CDR1 is LNHDA and CDR2 is SQIVND in the germline V gene (reference sequence). Trimming took 3 bases from V and 3 from J; bases not matched to a gene: 8. The CDR3 coding sequence is TGTGCCAGTAGTATCTCCTGGACAGGACTCTACGAGCAGTACTTC. Protein sequence: CASSISWTGLYEQYF.

There are a few counts of this clonotype. V usage is TRBV12-3 or TRBV12-4 and J usage is TRBJ2-4; maybe TRBD1 (5 bases). CDR3 size: 14 residues. Trimming cost V 5 bases and J 0 bases, with 8 bases left between them. CDR3 protein: CASSVDIAKNIQYF. The DNA of the CDR3 is TGTGCCAGCAGTGTGGACATAGCCAAAAACATTCAGTACTTC.

This clonotype was seen more than once but under ten times. The chain has TRBV5-1 and TRBJ2-7; a weak D match, TRBD2 (6 bases). Germline V gene lookup returns CDR1 SGHRS and CDR2 YFSETQ. This CDR3 region has 12 residues. Deletions cut 5 bases from V and 5 bases from J, with 11 bases between. CDR3 nucleotides: TGCGCCAGCAGACCCGGGGGAAACGAGCAGTACTTC. Residues: CASRPGGNEQYF. Together with reference TRBV5-1 and TRBJ2-7, the CDR3 gives the full variable domain: KAGVTQTPRYLIKTRGQQVTLSCSPISGHRSVSWYQQTPGQGLQFLFEYFSETQRNKGNFPGRFSGRQFSNSRSEMNVSTLELGDSALYLCASRPGGNEQYFGPGTRLTVT.

This sequence joins TRBV7-8 and TRBJ2-7; tentatively, D is TRBD1 (6 bases). V dropped 3 bases and J dropped 0 bases, with 18 bases sitting between them. Germline CDR1 reads SGHVS; CDR2 reads FQNEAQ. The CDR3 has 17 residues. The DNA for the CDR3 is TGTGCCAGCAGCTTCCTTCCGACAGGAACTATCTCCTACGAGCAGTACTTC. Its translation: CASSFLPTGTISYEQYF.

The chain combines TRBV5-1 with TRBJ1-5, with 8 bases that match TRBD1. With V trimmed by 4 bases and J by 0 bases, 3 bases remained unmatched. The CDR3 covers 15 residues. Per the germline V gene, CDR1 is SGHRS and CDR2 is YFSETQ. This CDR3 is CASSATGDSNQPQHF. The CDR3 DNA reads as TGCGCCAGCAGCGCGACAGGGGATAGCAATCAGCCCCAGCATTTT.